Described below is a single T cell receptor (beta chain) sequence and its context. This CDR3 has 15 residues. V was cut by 5 bases and J by 0 bases, with 11 bases left in between. Per the germline V gene, CDR1 is SGHVS and CDR2 is FQNEAQ. Authors' processing steps: Counts of nucleated cells, estimated from reference gene primer amplification, were obtained. Generated by immunoSEQ multiplex PCR, the TCRdb table keeps only in-frame clones and is missing some. The DNA was the basis for D and trimming; V, J and clone size are from that table. The table lists some 140,000 clones, roughly 81% of them singletons. This record belongs to a study of blood T cell repertoires in COVID-19. Study at large: Sites in the United States, Italy and Spain provided acute and convalescent COVID-19 samples. The cDNA or gDNA used as material had been derived from T cells, B-cell-depleted T cells, or PBMCs.

This chain uses TRBV7-8 with TRBJ1-3; maybe TRBD1 (5 bases). The sequence was collected from a human donor in a cohort sampled during active COVID-19. Sequencing was done on a sample of peripheral blood. This chain's CDR3 is CASSRAGVSGNTIYF. The CDR3 DNA reads as TGTGCCAGCAGCAGGGCGGGGGTCTCTGGAAACACCATATATTTT.